Described below is a single T cell receptor beta chain sequence and its context. The sample belongs to a study of blood T cell repertoires in COVID-19. Study as a whole: The analysed material was cDNA or gDNA that came from T cells, B-cell-depleted T cells, or PBMCs.

Per the original data handling: How many nucleated cells were present was estimated from reference gene primer amplification. Libraries were prepared by immunoSEQ multiplex PCR; TCRdb keeps only in-frame clonotypes and omits some of them. Clonal size and the V and J genes are those of that table, whereas D and trimming came from the DNA. The sample lists approximately 200,000 clones; 80% to 90% were seen once. CDR3 size: 18 residues. V lost 2 bases, J lost 6 bases, and 13 bases stayed unmatched. CDR1 MGHRA and CDR2 YSYEKL come from the germline V gene. Ages ranged from roughly 18 to 100 years, with residence in 24 US areas. Participants had their cohort set by participant-reported clinical history.

The chain joins TRBV4-1 to TRBJ1-6; 7 bases map to TRBD1. The receptor was isolated from a man aged 30 to 45 who had recovered from COVID-19. The specimen sequenced was PBMCs or T cells enriched from blood (not recorded which). CDR3 loop: CASSQRRAGGAPNSPLHF. In nucleotides, the CDR3 is TGCGCCAGCAGCCAAAGACGGGCAGGGGGAGCCCCTAATTCACCCCTCCACTTT.